Listed below are T cell receptor beta chains from one sample, sequenced in a study of shared clonotypes between healthy human individuals. Measured with immunoSEQ multiplex PCR; TCRdb has only the in-frame clones, and not every one. The sample lists around 1.1 million clones; roughly 74% were seen once. Sequenced input: memory CD4+ T cells from PBMCs. Receptors originate from a man aged 18 to 30 in good health. Some clones in this sample may be carry-over from other donors' samples. The CDR3 runs from the conserved cysteine through the conserved F or W. A D gene is named only where the DNA matches it firmly. Some rows have no size entry. The others give once, few or many, or a class for an expanded clone.

d_call: .; v_call: TRBV9; clone_size: .; j_call: TRBJ2-3; cdr3_nt: TGTGCCAGCAGCGCGCATAGAACCTCAGATACGCAGTATTTT; cdr3_aa: CASSAHRTSDTQYF
d_call: TRBD2; v_call: TRBV4-2; clone_size: .; j_call: TRBJ2-1; cdr3_nt: TGTGCCAGCAGCCAATGGACTAGCGGGATTCTTGAGCAGTTCTTC; cdr3_aa: CASSQWTSGILEQFF
d_call: TRBD1; v_call: TRBV28; clone_size: .; j_call: TRBJ2-7; cdr3_nt: TGTGCCAGCAGTTTAGTAGGACAGGGGACTTACGAGCAGTACTTC; cdr3_aa: CASSLVGQGTYEQYF
d_call: TRBD1; v_call: TRBV2; clone_size: .; j_call: TRBJ2-7; cdr3_nt: TGTGCCAGCACCCCCGCCGGGACAGGGCCCGAGCAGTACTTC; cdr3_aa: CASTPAGTGPEQYF
d_call: .; v_call: TRBV6-1; clone_size: .; j_call: TRBJ2-5; cdr3_nt: TGTGCCAGCACCCAAGGGGGTCGGAGACAAGAGACCCAGTACTTC; cdr3_aa: CASTQGGRRQETQYF
d_call: .; v_call: TRBV19; clone_size: once; j_call: TRBJ2-1; cdr3_nt: TGTGCCAGTAGTTCCGGGGAGGTCTACAATGAGCAGTTCTTC; cdr3_aa: CASSSGEVYNEQFF
d_call: .; v_call: TRBV5-1; clone_size: .; j_call: TRBJ1-5; cdr3_nt: TGCGCCAGCAGCCCCACGGGTCAACCTCAGCCCCAGCATTTT; cdr3_aa: CASSPTGQPQPQHF
d_call: .; v_call: TRBV28; clone_size: .; j_call: TRBJ1-4; cdr3_nt: TGTGCCAGCAGTTTCCGAGAAAAACTGTTTTTT; cdr3_aa: CASSFREKLFF
d_call: .; v_call: TRBV27; clone_size: .; j_call: TRBJ2-7; cdr3_nt: TGTGCCAGCAGTTCCACAGGTTGGGTCGACGAGCAGTACTTC; cdr3_aa: CASSSTGWVDEQYF
d_call: .; v_call: TRBV6-5; clone_size: .; j_call: TRBJ2-1; cdr3_nt: TGTGCCAGCAGAAGGGGCTCGGAGCAGTTCTTC; cdr3_aa: CASRRGSEQFF
d_call: .; v_call: TRBV5-4; clone_size: .; j_call: TRBJ1-1; cdr3_nt: TGTGCCAGCAGCTTGGTGGGGCAGGGGAGTGGTTTCACTGAAGCTTTCTTT; cdr3_aa: CASSLVGQGSGFTEAFF
d_call: .; v_call: TRBV18; clone_size: .; j_call: TRBJ1-1; cdr3_nt: TGTGCCAGCTCACTCGCGTTTGAAACTGAAGCTTTCTTT; cdr3_aa: CASSLAFETEAFF
d_call: .; v_call: TRBV30; clone_size: .; j_call: TRBJ2-1; cdr3_nt: TGTGCCTGGAGCCGGGCTTCTGAGCAGTTCTTC; cdr3_aa: CAWSRASEQFF
d_call: TRBD2; v_call: TRBV7-2; clone_size: .; j_call: TRBJ2-3; cdr3_nt: TGTGCCAGCAGCTTAGTGCCTAGCGGGAGCACAGATACGCAGTATTTT; cdr3_aa: CASSLVPSGSTDTQYF
d_call: TRBD1; v_call: TRBV5-5; clone_size: few; j_call: TRBJ2-7; cdr3_nt: TGTGCCAGCAGCCCGGGACAGGGGGCTTACGAGCAGTACTTC; cdr3_aa: CASSPGQGAYEQYF
d_call: .; v_call: TRBV11-3; clone_size: few; j_call: TRBJ2-6; cdr3_nt: TGTGCCAGCAGCTTCCCGGGACCTTTCTCTGGGGCCAACGTCCTGACTTTC; cdr3_aa: CASSFPGPFSGANVLTF
d_call: .; v_call: TRBV7-7; clone_size: .; j_call: TRBJ2-2; cdr3_nt: TGTGCCAGCAGCTTAGGTCTAGCGAAGAACACCGGGGAGCTGTTTTTT; cdr3_aa: CASSLGLAKNTGELFF
d_call: TRBD1; v_call: TRBV4-1; clone_size: .; j_call: TRBJ2-2; cdr3_nt: TGCGCCAGCAGCCAAGATCCGAGGAGACAGGGGTACACCGGGGAGCTGTTTTTT; cdr3_aa: CASSQDPRRQGYTGELFF
d_call: TRBD1; v_call: TRBV28; clone_size: .; j_call: TRBJ1-5; cdr3_nt: TGTGCCAGCCTGGACAGGGGCAATCAGCCCCAGCATTTT; cdr3_aa: CASLDRGNQPQHF
d_call: .; v_call: TRBV18; clone_size: .; j_call: TRBJ2-5; cdr3_nt: TGTGCCAGCTCACCGCCCTCACAAGAGACCCAGTACTTC; cdr3_aa: CASSPPSQETQYF
d_call: TRBD2; v_call: TRBV6-5; clone_size: few; j_call: TRBJ2-7; cdr3_nt: TGTGCCAGCAGTCGTAAGCGGGAGGGCCATTTTGAGCAGTACTTC; cdr3_aa: CASSRKREGHFEQYF
d_call: .; v_call: TRBV6-6; clone_size: .; j_call: TRBJ1-4; cdr3_nt: TGTGCCAGCAGTCCCGGACTGCCTAATGAAAAACTGTTTTTT; cdr3_aa: CASSPGLPNEKLFF
d_call: .; v_call: TRBV6-6; clone_size: .; j_call: TRBJ1-5; cdr3_nt: TGTGCCAGCAATTCTGAACAGGGTCTTAATCAGCCCCAGCATTTT; cdr3_aa: CASNSEQGLNQPQHF
d_call: TRBD1; v_call: TRBV18; clone_size: .; j_call: TRBJ2-2; cdr3_nt: TGTGCCAGCTCACCCGGGACAGGGGTTGAAGAGCTGTTTTTT; cdr3_aa: CASSPGTGVEELFF
d_call: TRBD2; v_call: TRBV5-4; clone_size: .; j_call: TRBJ2-1; cdr3_nt: TGTGCCAGCAGCTTGATGGGACTAGCGGGAGGGGCGCAGTTCTTC; cdr3_aa: CASSLMGLAGGAQFF
d_call: .; v_call: TRBV30; clone_size: .; j_call: TRBJ1-5; cdr3_nt: TGTGCCTGGAGTGTACTGTCGGATCAGCCCCAGCATTTT; cdr3_aa: CAWSVLSDQPQHF
d_call: TRBD2; v_call: TRBV5-6; clone_size: .; j_call: TRBJ2-3; cdr3_nt: TGTGCCAGCAGCTTGAACCTGGGAGGGGATACGCAGTATTTT; cdr3_aa: CASSLNLGGDTQYF
d_call: .; v_call: TRBV7-8; clone_size: .; j_call: TRBJ1-5; cdr3_nt: TGTGCCAGCAGCTTAATCCGGAATCAGCCCCAGCATTTT; cdr3_aa: CASSLIRNQPQHF
d_call: .; v_call: TRBV4-2; clone_size: .; j_call: TRBJ2-7; cdr3_nt: TGTGCCAGCAGCCAAGATGGGAGCGCGATCTACGAGCAGTACTTC; cdr3_aa: CASSQDGSAIYEQYF
d_call: TRBD1; v_call: TRBV28; clone_size: .; j_call: TRBJ1-4; cdr3_nt: TGTGCCAGCAGTCAACCGGGACAGGGGAACGAAAAACTGTTTTTT; cdr3_aa: CASSQPGQGNEKLFF
d_call: .; v_call: TRBV9; clone_size: once; j_call: TRBJ2-5; cdr3_nt: TGTGCCAGCAGCTCCGACATGTACCAAGAGACCCAGTACTTC; cdr3_aa: CASSSDMYQETQYF
d_call: .; v_call: TRBV5-5; clone_size: .; j_call: TRBJ1-4; cdr3_nt: TGTGCCAGCAGCTTAGGGGCGAACAATGAAAAACTGTTTTTT; cdr3_aa: CASSLGANNEKLFF
d_call: .; v_call: TRBV15; clone_size: .; j_call: TRBJ2-5; cdr3_nt: TGTGCCACCAGCAGAGACCGAGGGACCGAGGAGGAGACCCAGTACTTC; cdr3_aa: CATSRDRGTEEETQYF
d_call: .; v_call: TRBV15; clone_size: .; j_call: TRBJ1-3; cdr3_nt: TGTGCCACCATGACAGACTCTGGAAACACCATATATTTT; cdr3_aa: CATMTDSGNTIYF
d_call: TRBD1; v_call: TRBV9; clone_size: few; j_call: TRBJ1-2; cdr3_nt: TGTGCCAGCAGCGTAGGACAGGGCCACTATGGCTACACCTTC; cdr3_aa: CASSVGQGHYGYTF
d_call: .; v_call: TRBV7-9; clone_size: .; j_call: TRBJ1-3; cdr3_nt: TGTGCCAGCAGCTTATTAGGGCGAAACACCATATATTTT; cdr3_aa: CASSLLGRNTIYF
d_call: TRBD1; v_call: TRBV2; clone_size: .; j_call: TRBJ1-1; cdr3_nt: TGTGCCAGCAGACTGGGACAGGGGTACACTGAAGCTTTCTTT; cdr3_aa: CASRLGQGYTEAFF
d_call: .; v_call: TRBV30; clone_size: .; j_call: TRBJ2-7; cdr3_nt: TGTGCCTGGAGTGTACTAACGGTTCCCACCTACGAGCAGTACTTC; cdr3_aa: CAWSVLTVPTYEQYF
d_call: .; v_call: TRBV5-5; clone_size: .; j_call: TRBJ2-1; cdr3_nt: TGTGCCAGCAGCTGGTTTTTGGCGGGGTCCCCCAATGAGCAGTTCTTC; cdr3_aa: CASSWFLAGSPNEQFF
d_call: TRBD1; v_call: TRBV6-6; clone_size: .; j_call: TRBJ1-1; cdr3_nt: TGTGCCAGCACCAACGGGGACAGGGATTACACTGAAGCTTTCTTT; cdr3_aa: CASTNGDRDYTEAFF
d_call: TRBD2; v_call: TRBV28; clone_size: .; j_call: TRBJ2-1; cdr3_nt: TGTGCCAGCAGCTTTAAGCGGGAGGGCCGGTGGATTGAGCAGTTCTTC; cdr3_aa: CASSFKREGRWIEQFF
d_call: .; v_call: TRBV6-6; clone_size: .; j_call: TRBJ1-4; cdr3_nt: TGTGCCAGCAGCCACAGAACTAATGAAAAACTGTTTTTT; cdr3_aa: CASSHRTNEKLFF
d_call: TRBD2; v_call: TRBV6-6; clone_size: .; j_call: TRBJ2-2; cdr3_nt: TGTGCCACCCTCCCCCCCGGCGGGAGGGCCGGGGAGCTGTTTTTT; cdr3_aa: CATLPPGGRAGELFF
d_call: .; v_call: TRBV9; clone_size: many; j_call: TRBJ1-2; cdr3_nt: TGTGCCAGCAGCGCCGGGACGACGAACTATGGCTACACCTTC; cdr3_aa: CASSAGTTNYGYTF
d_call: TRBD1; v_call: TRBV5-1; clone_size: .; j_call: TRBJ2-5; cdr3_nt: TGCGCCAGCAGCTCCTCCCGACAGGGGACGGAGACCCAGTACTTC; cdr3_aa: CASSSSRQGTETQYF
d_call: .; v_call: TRBV4-3; clone_size: .; j_call: TRBJ1-6; cdr3_nt: TGCGCCAGCAGCCAAGATCTCAATTCACCCCTCCACTTT; cdr3_aa: CASSQDLNSPLHF
d_call: .; v_call: TRBV5-1; clone_size: .; j_call: TRBJ2-7; cdr3_nt: TGCGCCAGCAGCTTGGATTGGCTGGCCGCCTACGAGCAGTACTTC; cdr3_aa: CASSLDWLAAYEQYF
d_call: TRBD1; v_call: TRBV6-5; clone_size: .; j_call: TRBJ1-5; cdr3_nt: TGTGCCAGCAGTACAGGGGCGGAATCCCCCCAGCATTTT; cdr3_aa: CASSTGAESPQHF
d_call: .; v_call: TRBV6-6; clone_size: .; j_call: TRBJ1-1; cdr3_nt: TGTGCCAGCAGTCCCGGACCGGGTACTGAAGCTTTCTTT; cdr3_aa: CASSPGPGTEAFF
d_call: TRBD1; v_call: TRBV2; clone_size: once; j_call: TRBJ2-7; cdr3_nt: TGTGCCAGCAGACAGGGGAGCTACGAGCAGTACTTC; cdr3_aa: CASRQGSYEQYF
d_call: .; v_call: TRBV2; clone_size: .; j_call: TRBJ1-5; cdr3_nt: TGTGCCAGCAGTGTCGAGAGGGCTTCAAATCAGCCCCAGCATTTT; cdr3_aa: CASSVERASNQPQHF
d_call: TRBD2; v_call: TRBV10-3; clone_size: .; j_call: TRBJ2-3; cdr3_nt: TGTGCCATCAGTGATGCTAGCGGGAGATCCCCAGATACGCAGTATTTT; cdr3_aa: CAISDASGRSPDTQYF
d_call: .; v_call: TRBV30; clone_size: .; j_call: TRBJ1-1; cdr3_nt: TGTGCCTGGAATGATAACACTGAAGCTTTCTTT; cdr3_aa: CAWNDNTEAFF
d_call: .; v_call: TRBV2; clone_size: .; j_call: TRBJ1-3; cdr3_nt: TGTGCCAGCCGGGGGGCCCAAACTGGAAACACCATATATTTT; cdr3_aa: CASRGAQTGNTIYF
d_call: .; v_call: TRBV10-1; clone_size: .; j_call: TRBJ2-2; cdr3_nt: TGCGCCAGCAGTGTCTCCGTGGGGGCTAGCGGGAACACCGGGGAGCTGTTTTTT; cdr3_aa: CASSVSVGASGNTGELFF
d_call: .; v_call: TRBV2; clone_size: .; j_call: TRBJ1-5; cdr3_nt: TGTGCCAGCAGAAAGGGGGAGGGATCGCAGCCCCAGCATTTT; cdr3_aa: CASRKGEGSQPQHF
d_call: .; v_call: TRBV18; clone_size: .; j_call: TRBJ2-5; cdr3_nt: TGTGCCAGCTGCCCACAGGCGTACCAAGAGACCCAGTACTTC; cdr3_aa: CASCPQAYQETQYF
d_call: .; v_call: TRBV2; clone_size: .; j_call: TRBJ2-5; cdr3_nt: TGTGCCAGCAGTTTGAGGACACCAATAAAAGAGACCCAGTACTTC; cdr3_aa: CASSLRTPIKETQYF
d_call: TRBD2; v_call: TRBV11-2; clone_size: .; j_call: TRBJ2-2; cdr3_nt: TGTGCCAGCAGCTTAGGGCTAGCGGGAGACCGGGGCACCGGGGAGCTGTTTTTT; cdr3_aa: CASSLGLAGDRGTGELFF